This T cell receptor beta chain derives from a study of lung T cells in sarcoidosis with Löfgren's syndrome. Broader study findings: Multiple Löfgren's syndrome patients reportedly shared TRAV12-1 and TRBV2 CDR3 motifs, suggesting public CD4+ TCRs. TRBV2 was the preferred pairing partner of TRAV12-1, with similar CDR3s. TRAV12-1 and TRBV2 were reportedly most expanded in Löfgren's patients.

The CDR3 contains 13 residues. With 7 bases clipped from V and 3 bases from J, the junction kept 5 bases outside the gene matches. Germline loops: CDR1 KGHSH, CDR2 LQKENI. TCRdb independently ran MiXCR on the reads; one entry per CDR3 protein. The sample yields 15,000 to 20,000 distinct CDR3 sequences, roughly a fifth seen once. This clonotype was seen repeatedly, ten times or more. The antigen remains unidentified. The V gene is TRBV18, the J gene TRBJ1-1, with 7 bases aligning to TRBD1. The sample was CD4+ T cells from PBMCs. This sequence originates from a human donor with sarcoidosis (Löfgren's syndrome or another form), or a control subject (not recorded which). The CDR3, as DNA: TGTGCCAGCTTACTCGGGACAGACACTGAAGCTTTCTTT. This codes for CASLLGTDTEAFF.